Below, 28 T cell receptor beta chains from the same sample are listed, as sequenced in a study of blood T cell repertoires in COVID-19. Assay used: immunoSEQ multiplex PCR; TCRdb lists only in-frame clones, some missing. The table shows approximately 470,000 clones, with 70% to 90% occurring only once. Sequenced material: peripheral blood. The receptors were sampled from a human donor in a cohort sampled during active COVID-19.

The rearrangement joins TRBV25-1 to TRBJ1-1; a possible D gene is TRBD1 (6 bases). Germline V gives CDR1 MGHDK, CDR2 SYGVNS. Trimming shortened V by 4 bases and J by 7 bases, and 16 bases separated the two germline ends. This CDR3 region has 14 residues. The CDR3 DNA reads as TGTGCCAGCAGTGCGATGGGGGGGGCCTTTGAAGCTTTCTTT. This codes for CASSAMGGAFEAFF.

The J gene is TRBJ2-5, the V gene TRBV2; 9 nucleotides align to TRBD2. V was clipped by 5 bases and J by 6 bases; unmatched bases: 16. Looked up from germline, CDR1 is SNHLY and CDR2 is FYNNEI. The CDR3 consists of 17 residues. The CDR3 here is CASSSPPLAGKSKTQYF. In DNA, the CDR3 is TGTGCCAGCAGTTCCCCGCCGCTAGCGGGAAAGTCGAAGACCCAGTACTTC.

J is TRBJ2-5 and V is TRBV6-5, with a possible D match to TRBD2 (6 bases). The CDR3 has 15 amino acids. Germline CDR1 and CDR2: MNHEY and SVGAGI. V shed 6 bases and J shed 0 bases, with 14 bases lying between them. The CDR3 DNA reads TGTGCCAGCAGCCGAGGGACTCAGTACCAAGAGACCCAGTACTTC. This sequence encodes CASSRGTQYQETQYF.

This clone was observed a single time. CDR3 amino acids: CASSDTGTRPQHF. CDR3 sequence (DNA): TGTGCCAGCAGTGATACAGGGACAAGGCCCCAGCATTTT. This chain uses TRBV6-1 with TRBJ1-5; possible D gene TRBD1, 6 bases. Germline V lookup: CDR1 MNHNS, CDR2 SASEGT. Trimming pared 3 bases from V and 9 bases from J, leaving 12 bases between. The CDR3 totals 13 residues.

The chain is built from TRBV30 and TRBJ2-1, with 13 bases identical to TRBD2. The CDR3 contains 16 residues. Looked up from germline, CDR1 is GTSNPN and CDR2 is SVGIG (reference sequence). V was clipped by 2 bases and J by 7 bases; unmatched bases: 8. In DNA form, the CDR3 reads TGTGCCTGGAGTAGAGGGGGACTAGCGGGAAGGAATGAGCAGTTCTTC. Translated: CAWSRGGLAGRNEQFF.

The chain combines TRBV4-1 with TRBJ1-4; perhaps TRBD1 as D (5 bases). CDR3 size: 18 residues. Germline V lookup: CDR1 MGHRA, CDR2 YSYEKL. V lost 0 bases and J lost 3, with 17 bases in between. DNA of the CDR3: TGCGCCAGCAGCCAAGATCCGCAGGGAGGGATGGCTAATGAAAAACTGTTTTTT. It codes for CASSQDPQGGMANEKLFF.

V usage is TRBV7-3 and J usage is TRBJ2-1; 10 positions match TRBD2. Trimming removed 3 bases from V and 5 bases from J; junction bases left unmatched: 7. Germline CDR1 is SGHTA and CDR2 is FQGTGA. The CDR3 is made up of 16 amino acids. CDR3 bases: TGTGCCAGCAGCTTTAACCTACTAGCGGGGAACAATGAGCAGTTCTTC. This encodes CASSFNLLAGNNEQFF.

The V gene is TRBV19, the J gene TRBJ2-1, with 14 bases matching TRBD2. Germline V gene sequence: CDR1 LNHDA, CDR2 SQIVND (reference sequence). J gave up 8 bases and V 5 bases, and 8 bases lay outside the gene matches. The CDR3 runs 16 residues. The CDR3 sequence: CASSDGLAGGSYEQFF. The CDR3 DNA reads TGTGCCAGTAGTGACGGACTAGCGGGAGGTAGCTATGAGCAGTTCTTC.

CDR3 nucleotide sequence: TGTGCCAGCAGCTTAAGACTCAACAATGAGCAGTTCTTC. This translates into CASSLRLNNEQFF. The chain recombines TRBV7-2 with TRBJ2-1; D ambiguous. Germline V gene lookup returns CDR1 SGHTA and CDR2 FQGNSA. The CDR3 is 13 residues long. Trimming took off 2 bases at V and 5 bases at J, with 7 bases between the two ends.

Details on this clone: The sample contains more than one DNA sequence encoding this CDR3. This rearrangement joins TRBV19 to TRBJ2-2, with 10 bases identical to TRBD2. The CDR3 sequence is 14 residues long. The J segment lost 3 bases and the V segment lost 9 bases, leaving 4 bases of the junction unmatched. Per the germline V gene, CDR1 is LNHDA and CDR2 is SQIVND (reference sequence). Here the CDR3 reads CASRAGGYTGELFF. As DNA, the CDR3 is TGTGCCAGCAGAGCGGGAGGGTACACCGGGGAGCTGTTTTTT. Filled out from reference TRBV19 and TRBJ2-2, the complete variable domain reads DGGITQSPKYLFRKEGQNVTLSCEQNLNHDAMYWYRQDPGQGLRLIYYSQIVNDFQKGDIAEGYSVSREKKESFPLTVTSAQKNPTAFYLCASRAGGYTGELFFGEGSRLTVL.

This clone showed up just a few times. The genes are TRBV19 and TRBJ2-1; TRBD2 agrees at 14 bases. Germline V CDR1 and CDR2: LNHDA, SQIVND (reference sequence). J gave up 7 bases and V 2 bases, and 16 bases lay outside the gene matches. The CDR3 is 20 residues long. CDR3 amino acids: CASSISGLAGAWGTMNEQFF. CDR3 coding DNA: TGTGCCAGTAGTATATCGGGACTAGCGGGAGCATGGGGAACAATGAATGAGCAGTTCTTC. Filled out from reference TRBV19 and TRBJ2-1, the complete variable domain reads DGGITQSPKYLFRKEGQNVTLSCEQNLNHDAMYWYRQDPGQGLRLIYYSQIVNDFQKGDIAEGYSVSREKKESFPLTVTSAQKNPTAFYLCASSISGLAGAWGTMNEQFFGPGTRLTVL.

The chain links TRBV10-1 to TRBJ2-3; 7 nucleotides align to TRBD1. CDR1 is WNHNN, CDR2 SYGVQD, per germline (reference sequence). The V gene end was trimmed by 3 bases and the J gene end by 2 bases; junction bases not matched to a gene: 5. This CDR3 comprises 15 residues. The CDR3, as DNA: TGCGCCAGCAGTGACTCGACAGGGTTCACAGATACGCAGTATTTT. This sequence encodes CASSDSTGFTDTQYF.

CDR3 DNA sequence: TGTGCCAGCAGTTACTCGAATGCCGGTAATGGCTACACCTTC. Translated: CASSYSNAGNGYTF. This chain connects TRBV6-2 or TRBV6-3 to TRBJ1-2; D unclear. Trimming took 0 bases from V and 6 from J, leaving 11 bases between them. Germline loops: CDR1 MNHEY, CDR2 SVGEGT. CDR3 size: 14 residues.

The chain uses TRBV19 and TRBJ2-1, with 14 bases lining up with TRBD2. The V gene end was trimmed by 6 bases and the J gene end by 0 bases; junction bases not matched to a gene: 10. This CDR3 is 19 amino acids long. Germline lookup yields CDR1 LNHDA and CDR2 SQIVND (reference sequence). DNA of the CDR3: TGTGCCAGTAGAACTCAGGGGACTAGCGGGGGAAGCTCCTACAATGAGCAGTTCTTC. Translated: CASRTQGTSGGSSYNEQFF.

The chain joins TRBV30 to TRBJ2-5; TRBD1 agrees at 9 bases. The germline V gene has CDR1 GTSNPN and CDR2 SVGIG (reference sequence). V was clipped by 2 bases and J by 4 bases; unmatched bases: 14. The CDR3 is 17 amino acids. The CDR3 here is CAWSPYRGRFARETQYF. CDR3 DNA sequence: TGTGCCTGGAGTCCCTACAGGGGGCGTTTTGCTCGAGAGACCCAGTACTTC.

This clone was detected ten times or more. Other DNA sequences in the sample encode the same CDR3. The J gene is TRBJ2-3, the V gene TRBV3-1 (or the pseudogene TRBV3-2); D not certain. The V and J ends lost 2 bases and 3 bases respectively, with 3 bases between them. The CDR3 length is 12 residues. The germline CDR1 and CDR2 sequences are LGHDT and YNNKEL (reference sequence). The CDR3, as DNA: TGTGCCAGCAGCCAACGGACAGATACGCAGTATTTT. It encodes CASSQRTDTQYF.

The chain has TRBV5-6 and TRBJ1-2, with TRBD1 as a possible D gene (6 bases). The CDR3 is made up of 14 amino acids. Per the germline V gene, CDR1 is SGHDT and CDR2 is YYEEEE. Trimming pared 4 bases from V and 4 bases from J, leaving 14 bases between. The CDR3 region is CASSLDSLFYGYTF. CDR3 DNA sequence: TGTGCCAGCAGCCTGGACAGCCTCTTCTATGGCTACACCTTC.

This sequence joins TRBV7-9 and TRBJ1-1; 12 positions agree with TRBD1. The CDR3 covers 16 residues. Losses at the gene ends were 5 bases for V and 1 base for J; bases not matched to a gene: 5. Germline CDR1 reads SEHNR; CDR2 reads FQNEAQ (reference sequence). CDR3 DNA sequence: TGTGCCAGCAGCAGAGGGACAGGGGGCCAGAACACTGAAGCTTTCTTT. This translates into CASSRGTGGQNTEAFF.

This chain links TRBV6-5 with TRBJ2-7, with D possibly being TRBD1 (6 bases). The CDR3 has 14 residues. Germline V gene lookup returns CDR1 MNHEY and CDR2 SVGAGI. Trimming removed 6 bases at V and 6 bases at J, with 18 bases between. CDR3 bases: TGTGCCAGCAGGCTCAGAACAGGGTTCGGCGAGCAGTACTTC. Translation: CASRLRTGFGEQYF.

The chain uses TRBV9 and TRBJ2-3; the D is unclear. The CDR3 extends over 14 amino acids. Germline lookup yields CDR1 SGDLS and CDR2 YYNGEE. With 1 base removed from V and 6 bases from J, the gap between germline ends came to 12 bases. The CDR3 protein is CASSVTPTQDTQYF. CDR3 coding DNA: TGTGCCAGCAGCGTAACCCCGACTCAGGATACGCAGTATTTT.

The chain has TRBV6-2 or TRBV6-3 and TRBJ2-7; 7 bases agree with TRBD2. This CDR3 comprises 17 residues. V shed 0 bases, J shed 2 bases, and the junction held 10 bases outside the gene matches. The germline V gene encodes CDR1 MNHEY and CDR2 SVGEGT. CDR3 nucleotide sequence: TGTGCCAGCAGTTACTCCGGACTAGAAAAACCCCCCTACGAGCAGTACTTC. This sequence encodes CASSYSGLEKPPYEQYF.

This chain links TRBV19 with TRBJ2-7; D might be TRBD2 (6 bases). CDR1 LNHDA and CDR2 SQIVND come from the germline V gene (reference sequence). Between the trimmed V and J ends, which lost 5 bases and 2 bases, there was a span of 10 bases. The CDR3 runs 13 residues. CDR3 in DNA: TGTGCCAGTAGTGCCCCGGGGGCCTACGAGCAGTACTTC. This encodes CASSAPGAYEQYF.

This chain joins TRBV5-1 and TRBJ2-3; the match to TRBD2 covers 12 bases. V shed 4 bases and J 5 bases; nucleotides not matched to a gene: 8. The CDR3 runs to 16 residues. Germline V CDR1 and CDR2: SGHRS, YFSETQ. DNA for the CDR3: TGCGCCAGCAGCCCCACTCGACTAGCGGGAGAAGATACGCAGTATTTT. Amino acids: CASSPTRLAGEDTQYF.

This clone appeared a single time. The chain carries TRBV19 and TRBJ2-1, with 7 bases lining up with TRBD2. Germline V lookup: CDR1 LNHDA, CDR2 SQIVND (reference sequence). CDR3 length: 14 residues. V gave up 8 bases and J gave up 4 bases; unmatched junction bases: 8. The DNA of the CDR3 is TGTGCCAGTGGGGCGACTAGCCCGTACAATGAGCAGTTCTTC. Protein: CASGATSPYNEQFF.

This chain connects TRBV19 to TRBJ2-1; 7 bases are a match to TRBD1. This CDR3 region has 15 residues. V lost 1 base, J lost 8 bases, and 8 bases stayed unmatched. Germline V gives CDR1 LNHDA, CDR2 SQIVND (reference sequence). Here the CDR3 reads CASSIGLGTGDEQFF. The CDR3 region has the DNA TGTGCCAGTAGTATAGGCCTAGGAACAGGGGATGAGCAGTTCTTC.

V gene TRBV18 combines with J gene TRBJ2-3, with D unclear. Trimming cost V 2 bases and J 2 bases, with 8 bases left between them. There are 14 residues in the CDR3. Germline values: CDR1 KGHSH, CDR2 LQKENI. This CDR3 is CASSPRGNTDTQYF. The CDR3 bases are TGTGCCAGCTCACCAAGAGGCAACACAGATACGCAGTATTTT.

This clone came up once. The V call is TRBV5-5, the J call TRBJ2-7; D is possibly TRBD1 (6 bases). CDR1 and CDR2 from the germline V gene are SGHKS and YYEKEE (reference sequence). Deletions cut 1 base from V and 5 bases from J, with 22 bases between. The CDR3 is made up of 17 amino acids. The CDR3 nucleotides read TGTGCCAGCAGCTTGTGGGCCGGTACAGGGAGTGCCGACGAGCAGTACTTC. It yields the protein CASSLWAGTGSADEQYF.

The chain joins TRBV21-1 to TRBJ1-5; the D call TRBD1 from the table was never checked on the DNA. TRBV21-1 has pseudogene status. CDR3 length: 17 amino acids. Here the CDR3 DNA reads TGTGCCAGCAGCAACCCGGGACAGGGTGGTTCAGGGCAGCCCCAGCATTTT. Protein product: CASSNPGQGGSGQPQHF.